The 11 T cell receptor beta chains below were found in one sample sequenced in a study of CXCR3-negative and CXCR3-positive naive CD8 T cells. The study made its TRB cDNA libraries by 5' RACE, adding UMI labels. TCRdb reprocessed the 5' RACE reads, keeping one entry per CDR3 protein, no DNA. This listing includes about 41,000 distinct CDR3 sequences. What was sequenced was naive CXCR3- CD8+ T cells from blood. The subset: CD45RO-CCR7+CD27+CD95- naive CD8+ T cells lacking CXCR3 (TNR3-). The source of these receptors is a human donor in good health. Some clones in this sample may be carry-over from other donors' samples.

This chain joins TRBV4-2 and TRBJ2-7. CDR1 is LGHNA and CDR2 is YNFKEQ in the germline V gene. The CDR3 consists of 15 residues. The CDR3 spells CASSPEPISGYEQYF.

This chain connects TRBV20-1 to TRBJ2-5; no DNA is available, so the TRBD2 call from TCRdb remains unchecked. The CDR3 consists of 15 residues. Germline loops: CDR1 DFQATT, CDR2 SNEGSKA (reference sequence). CDR3 sequence: CSATLTGRLQETQYF.

J is TRBJ2-1 and V is TRBV9; TCRdb outputs TRBD2, but without DNA this stays unchecked. This CDR3 is built from 20 residues. Germline V gives CDR1 SGDLS, CDR2 YYNGEE. CDR3: CASSVRETGTSGGTYNEQFF.

The rearrangement uses TRBV27 and TRBJ2-7. Germline CDR1 MNHEY, CDR2 SMNVEV (reference sequence). The CDR3 is 13 amino acids. The CDR3 loop is CASSYGGPYEQYF.

V and J are TRBV7-2 and TRBJ2-7; TCRdb lists TRBD1, though no DNA is available to test this call. From germline, CDR1 is SGHTA and CDR2 FQGNSA. The CDR3 is 15 residues long. The CDR3 is CASSFAGGPAYEQYF.

V usage is TRBV21-1 and J usage is TRBJ2-7; TCRdb names TRBD2, which stays unverified in the absence of DNA. TRBV21-1 is a pseudogene. The CDR3 is 18 residues long. CDR3 in amino acids: CASSKEKGLAGDAYEQYF.

This rearrangement joins TRBV12-3 or TRBV12-4 to TRBJ1-5; there is no DNA to check the TCRdb D call of TRBD1. This CDR3 contains 14 residues. The CDR3 loop reads CASSLGGGNQPQHF.

This chain joins TRBV7-2 and TRBJ1-6; as DNA is missing, the TRBD1 call by TCRdb cannot be tested. The CDR3 covers 15 residues. CDR1 and CDR2 from the germline V gene are SGHTA and FQGNSA. The CDR3 here is CASSFGTGRNSPLHF.

This rearrangement joins TRBV5-1 to TRBJ2-3; the D call from TCRdb, TRBD2, cannot be confirmed without DNA. Germline loops: CDR1 SGHRS, CDR2 YFSETQ. This CDR3 comprises 17 residues. The CDR3 region is CASSSGTSGGWTDTQYF. The full variable domain, rest sourced from reference TRBV5-1 and TRBJ2-3, is KAGVTQTPRYLIKTRGQQVTLSCSPISGHRSVSWYQQTPGQGLQFLFEYFSETQRNKGNFPGRFSGRQFSNSRSEMNVSTLELGDSALYLCASSSGTSGGWTDTQYFGPGTRLTVL.

The chain couples TRBV4-1 to TRBJ2-5; without DNA, the TCRdb call of TRBD1 cannot be checked. CDR3 length: 16 residues. CDR1 and CDR2 from the germline V gene are MGHRA and YSYEKL. The CDR3 region is CASSQENRGLGETQYF.

CDR3 amino acids: CASSPLGPPNEQYF. The chain recombines TRBV6-2 or TRBV6-3 with TRBJ2-7; TCRdb selects TRBD1, and the lack of DNA leaves this call unchecked. CDR1 is MNHEY and CDR2 is SVGEGT in the germline V gene. The CDR3 is 14 amino acids.